Below, 20 T cell receptor beta chains from the same sample are listed, as sequenced in a study of T cell responses to AZD1222 COVID-19 vaccine. TCRdb keeps only in-frame clones here, not all; method: immunoSEQ multiplex PCR. Of under 120,000 clones listed, roughly nine tenths are singletons. The material sequenced was peripheral blood, taken 28 days after the second AZD1222 dose. These TCRs come from an adult who received the AZD1222 COVID-19 vaccine.

This clone was recorded only once. V is TRBV11-2 and J is TRBJ2-7; 12 nucleotides align to TRBD2. V lost 5 bases, J lost 4 bases, and 6 bases stayed unmatched. The CDR3 runs 15 residues. Germline V gene sequence: CDR1 SGHAT, CDR2 FQNNGV. CDR3 residues: CASSQPTSGSYEQYF. The CDR3 bases are TGTGCCAGCAGCCAACCGACTAGCGGGAGTTACGAGCAGTACTTC.

This rearrangement joins TRBV2 to TRBJ1-5, with 7 bases fitting TRBD1. Germline assignment: CDR1 SNHLY and CDR2 FYNNEI. There are 15 residues in the CDR3. The J segment lost 5 bases and the V segment lost 5 bases, leaving 9 bases of the junction unmatched. CDR3 amino acids: CASSTEGAWDQPQHF. In DNA form, the CDR3 reads TGTGCCAGCAGTACGGAGGGGGCTTGGGATCAGCCCCAGCATTTT.

This chain links TRBV5-1 with TRBJ1-2, with 8 bases lining up with TRBD1. V was pared by 4 bases and J by 3 bases, with 2 bases of the junction left unmatched. The CDR3 has 13 amino acids. CDR1 and CDR2 (germline): SGHRS, YFSETQ. Here the CDR3 reads CASSGQGYYGYTF. The CDR3 DNA sequence: TGCGCCAGCAGCGGACAGGGCTACTATGGCTACACCTTC.

The V call is TRBV11-2, the J call TRBJ1-1, with 10 bases lining up with TRBD1. The V gene's germline CDR1 is SGHAT and CDR2 FQNNGV. CDR3 length equals 16 residues. V trimming: 4 bases; J trimming: 1 base; junction bases outside the gene matches: 6. The CDR3 spells CASSSSTGGSNTEAFF. The CDR3 DNA reads TGTGCCAGCAGCTCCTCGACAGGGGGCTCGAACACTGAAGCTTTCTTT.

The V and J genes are TRBV28 and TRBJ2-1; 13 bases align to TRBD2. V lost 5 bases to trimming and J lost 6 bases; unmatched junction nucleotides: 13. The CDR3 is 18 residues long. Germline CDR1 is MDHEN and CDR2 is SYDVKM. The CDR3 nucleotides are TGTGCCAGCAGTCCGCCCTGGACTAGCGGGAGTCTACGCAATGAGCAGTTCTTC. It yields the protein CASSPPWTSGSLRNEQFF.

CDR3 DNA: TGTGCCAGCAGCTTAGATGGCAGGGGGCGAGCCAATGAGCAGTTCTTC. It codes for CASSLDGRGRANEQFF. The rearrangement links TRBV7-9 to TRBJ2-1; 8 bases fit TRBD1. With 1 base clipped from V and 6 bases from J, the junction kept 8 bases outside the gene matches. The CDR3 is 16 residues long. CDR1 is SEHNR and CDR2 is FQNEAQ in the germline V gene (reference sequence).

This clone was seen a single time. The chain employs TRBV7-8 and TRBJ2-1, with 8 bases matching TRBD2. This CDR3 region has 13 residues. The ends lost 3 bases at V and 8 bases at J; junction bases unmatched: 3. Germline V CDR1 and CDR2: SGHVS, FQNEAQ. The CDR3 spells CASSLGTSYEQFF. The CDR3 DNA sequence: TGTGCCAGCAGCTTGGGGACTAGTTATGAGCAGTTCTTC.

The J gene is TRBJ2-1, the V gene TRBV13; TRBD2 aligns across 9 bases. The germline V gene has CDR1 PRHDT and CDR2 FYEKMQ (reference sequence). CDR3 size: 16 residues. Trimming at V came to 2 bases and at J to 8 bases, leaving 10 bases not matched to a gene. This CDR3 is CASSLRLAGLPHEQFF. In nucleotides, the CDR3 is TGTGCCAGCAGCTTACGGCTAGCGGGACTACCCCATGAGCAGTTCTTC. Based on the CDR3 plus reference TRBV13 and TRBJ2-1, the full variable domain is AAGVIQSPRHLIKEKRETATLKCYPIPRHDTVYWYQQGPGQDPQFLISFYEKMQSDKGSIPDRFSAQQFSDYHSELNMSSLELGDSALYFCASSLRLAGLPHEQFFGPGTRLTVL.

For the CDR3, the DNA is TGCGCCAGCAGCTTGCTGGGTATCACTAATGAAAAACTGTTTTTT. As protein: CASSLLGITNEKLFF. V is TRBV5-1 and J is TRBJ1-4, with no clear D. The CDR3 sequence is 15 residues long. The germline CDR1 and CDR2 sequences are SGHRS and YFSETQ. Trimming stripped 1 base from V and 2 bases from J, with 9 bases between.

V and J are TRBV7-9 and TRBJ1-4, with 8 positions matching TRBD1. J gave up 8 bases and V 5 bases, and 13 bases lay outside the gene matches. Looked up from germline, CDR1 is SEHNR and CDR2 is FQNEAQ (reference sequence). The CDR3 runs to 16 residues. CDR3 bases: TGTGCCAGCAGCCGAATGACAGGGGCTAGAAGCGAAAAACTGTTTTTT. This encodes CASSRMTGARSEKLFF.

The CDR3 region has the DNA TGTGCCAGCAGTTTAGGGCAGACCTTAGGGTCACCCCTCCACTTT. Translating it yields CASSLGQTLGSPLHF. The chain has TRBV27 and TRBJ1-6; no clear D. The CDR3 runs 15 residues. Germline values: CDR1 MNHEY, CDR2 SMNVEV (reference sequence). Trimming left V 2 bases short and J 10 bases short, with 15 bases between.

The V gene is TRBV11-2, the J gene TRBJ2-1; no clear D gene. CDR3 length equals 14 residues. V gave up 6 bases and J gave up 9 bases, with 18 bases separating them. The germline V gene has CDR1 SGHAT and CDR2 FQNNGV. CDR3 protein: CASRPWASRPEQFF. In DNA, the CDR3 is TGTGCCAGCAGGCCCTGGGCCTCGCGCCCTGAGCAGTTCTTC.

This chain uses TRBV25-1 with TRBJ1-4; TRBD1 matches at 7 bases. Germline values: CDR1 MGHDK, CDR2 SYGVNS. V trimming: 4 bases; J trimming: 6 bases; junction bases outside the gene matches: 2. The CDR3 consists of 13 residues. As DNA, the CDR3 is TGTGCCAGCAGTGGAGGGGGCTATGAAAAACTGTTTTTT. The encoded protein is CASSGGGYEKLFF.

The chain joins TRBV5-1 to TRBJ1-2; 7 bases match TRBD1. Germline values: CDR1 SGHRS, CDR2 YFSETQ. After removal of 4 bases from V and 2 bases from J, the junction contained 23 bases not matched to a gene. The CDR3 is 20 amino acids. The CDR3: CASSVRGHRSEHRENYGYTF. The CDR3 bases are TGCGCCAGCAGCGTGAGGGGGCACCGCTCGGAACATCGAGAGAACTATGGCTACACCTTC.

The rearrangement joins TRBV9 to TRBJ2-3; 7 bases are a match to TRBD2. The germline CDR1 and CDR2 sequences are SGDLS and YYNGEE. The V gene end was trimmed by 3 bases and the J gene end by 2 bases; junction bases not matched to a gene: 6. There are 15 residues in the CDR3. The CDR3 spells CASSASGVTTDTQYF. The CDR3 bases are TGTGCCAGCAGCGCTAGCGGAGTCACCACAGATACGCAGTATTTT.

This clone has only a few counts. This sequence joins TRBV5-1 and TRBJ2-7, with 7 bases matching TRBD2. Germline V gene sequence: CDR1 SGHRS, CDR2 YFSETQ. CDR3 length equals 14 residues. The J segment lost 1 base and the V segment lost 7 bases, leaving 8 bases of the junction unmatched. The CDR3 is CASCHSSGSYEQYF. CDR3 bases: TGCGCCAGCTGCCACTCTAGCGGATCCTACGAGCAGTACTTC.

This clone was seen a single time. The rearrangement joins TRBV3-1 (or the pseudogene TRBV3-2) to TRBJ2-2; no reliable D call. The CDR3 totals 14 residues. Trimming removed 0 bases at V and 5 bases at J, with 7 bases between. Per the germline V gene, CDR1 is LGHDT and CDR2 is YNNKEL (reference sequence). The CDR3 loop is CASSQDLGTGELFF. For the CDR3, the DNA is TGTGCCAGCAGCCAAGATTTGGGGACCGGGGAGCTGTTTTTT.

V gene TRBV7-2 combines with J gene TRBJ1-2; D is uncertain. CDR3 length: 14 residues. The V gene lost 1 base and the J gene lost 8 bases, with 14 bases spanning the gap. Germline V gene lookup returns CDR1 SGHTA and CDR2 FQGNSA. CDR3 in DNA: TGTGCCAGCAGCTTAGTACCCGACTTCGGCGGCTACACCTTC. It is translated as CASSLVPDFGGYTF.

CDR3 DNA sequence: TGTGCCAGCAGAGGGACAGGGGGCGCCCCCTACGAGCAGTACTTC. Its protein product is CASRGTGGAPYEQYF. The rearrangement links TRBV28 to TRBJ2-7; 12 bases agree with TRBD1. This CDR3 has 15 residues. CDR1 and CDR2 (germline): MDHEN, SYDVKM. The V gene end was trimmed by 6 bases and the J gene end by 2 bases; junction bases not matched to a gene: 5.

The rearrangement uses TRBV7-9 and TRBJ2-1, with 8 bases that match TRBD2. The CDR3 is 15 amino acids. In germline, CDR1 is SEHNR, CDR2 FQNEAQ (reference sequence). The trim removed 6 bases at V and 2 bases at J, leaving 6 bases unmatched. The DNA of the CDR3 is TGTGCCAGCAGGAGCGGGAGTGGCGCCTACAATGAGCAGTTCTTC. Its protein product is CASRSGSGAYNEQFF.